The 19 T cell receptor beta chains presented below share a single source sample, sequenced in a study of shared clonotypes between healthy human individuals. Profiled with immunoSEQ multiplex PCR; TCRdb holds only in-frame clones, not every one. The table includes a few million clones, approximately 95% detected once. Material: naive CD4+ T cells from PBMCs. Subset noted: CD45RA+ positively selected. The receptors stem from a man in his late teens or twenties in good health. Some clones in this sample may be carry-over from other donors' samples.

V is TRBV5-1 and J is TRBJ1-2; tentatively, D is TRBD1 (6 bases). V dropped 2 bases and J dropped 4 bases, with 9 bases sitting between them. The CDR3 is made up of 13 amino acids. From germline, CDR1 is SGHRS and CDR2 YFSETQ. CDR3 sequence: CASSFDRIYGYTF. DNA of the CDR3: TGCGCCAGCAGCTTTGACAGGATCTATGGCTACACCTTC.

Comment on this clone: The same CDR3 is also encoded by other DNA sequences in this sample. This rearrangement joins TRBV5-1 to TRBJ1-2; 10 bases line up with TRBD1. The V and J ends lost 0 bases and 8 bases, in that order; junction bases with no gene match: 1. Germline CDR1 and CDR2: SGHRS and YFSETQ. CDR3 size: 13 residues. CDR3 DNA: TGCGCCAGCAGCTTGGCGGACAGGGGGGGCTACACCTTC. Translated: CASSLADRGGYTF.

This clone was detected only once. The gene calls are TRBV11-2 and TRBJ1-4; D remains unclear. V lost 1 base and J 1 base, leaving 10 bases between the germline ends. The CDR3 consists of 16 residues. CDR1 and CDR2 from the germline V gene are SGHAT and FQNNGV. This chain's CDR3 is CASSLVSGQTNEKLFF. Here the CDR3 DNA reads TGTGCCAGCAGCTTAGTATCCGGCCAAACTAATGAAAAACTGTTTTTT.

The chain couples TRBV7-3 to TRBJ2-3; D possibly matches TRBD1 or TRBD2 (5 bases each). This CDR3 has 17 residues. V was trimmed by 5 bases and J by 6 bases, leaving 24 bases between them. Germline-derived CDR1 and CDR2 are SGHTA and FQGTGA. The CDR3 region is CASSPGWGGGSTDTQYF. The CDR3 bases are TGTGCCAGCAGCCCAGGATGGGGCGGAGGCTCCACGGATACGCAGTATTTT.

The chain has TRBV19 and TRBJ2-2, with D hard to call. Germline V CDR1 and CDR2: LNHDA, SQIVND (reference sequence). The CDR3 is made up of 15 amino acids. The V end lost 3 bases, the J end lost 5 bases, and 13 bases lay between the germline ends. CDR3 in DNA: TGTGCCAGTAGTATTAAGAGGTTCCCTACCGGGGAGCTGTTTTTT. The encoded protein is CASSIKRFPTGELFF.

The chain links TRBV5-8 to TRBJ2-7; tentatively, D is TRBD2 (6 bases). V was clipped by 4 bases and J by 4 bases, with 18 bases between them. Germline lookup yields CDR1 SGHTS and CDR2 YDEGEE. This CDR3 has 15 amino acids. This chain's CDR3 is CASSPGPTGTYEQYF. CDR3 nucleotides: TGTGCCAGCAGCCCGGGGCCGACGGGGACTTACGAGCAGTACTTC.

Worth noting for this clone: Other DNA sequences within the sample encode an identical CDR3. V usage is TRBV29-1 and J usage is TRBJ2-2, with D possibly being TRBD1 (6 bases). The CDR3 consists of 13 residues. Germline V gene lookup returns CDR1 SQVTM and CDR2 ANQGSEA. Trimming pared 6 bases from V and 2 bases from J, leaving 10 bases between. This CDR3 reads CSVDSGNTGELFF. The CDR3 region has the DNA TGCAGCGTGGACAGCGGAAACACCGGGGAGCTGTTTTTT.

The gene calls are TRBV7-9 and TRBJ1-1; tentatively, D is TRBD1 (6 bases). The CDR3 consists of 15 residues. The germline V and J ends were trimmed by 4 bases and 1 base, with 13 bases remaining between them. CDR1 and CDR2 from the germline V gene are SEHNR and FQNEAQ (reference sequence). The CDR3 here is CASSSGTMGNTEAFF. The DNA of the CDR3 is TGTGCCAGCAGCTCGGGGACAATGGGGAACACTGAAGCTTTCTTT.

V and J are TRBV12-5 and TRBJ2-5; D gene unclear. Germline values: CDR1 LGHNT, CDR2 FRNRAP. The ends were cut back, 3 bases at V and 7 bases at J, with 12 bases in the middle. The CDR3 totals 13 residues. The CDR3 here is CASGFGLGGTQYF. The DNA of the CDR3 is TGTGCTAGTGGTTTCGGGCTCGGCGGGACCCAGTACTTC.

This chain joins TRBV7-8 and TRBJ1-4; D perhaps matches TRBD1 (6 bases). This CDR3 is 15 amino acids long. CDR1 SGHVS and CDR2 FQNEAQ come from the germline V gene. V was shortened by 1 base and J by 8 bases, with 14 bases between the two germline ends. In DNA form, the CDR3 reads TGTGCCAGCAGCTTAGACGCGGGGGCTGGGGAAAAACTGTTTTTT. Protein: CASSLDAGAGEKLFF.

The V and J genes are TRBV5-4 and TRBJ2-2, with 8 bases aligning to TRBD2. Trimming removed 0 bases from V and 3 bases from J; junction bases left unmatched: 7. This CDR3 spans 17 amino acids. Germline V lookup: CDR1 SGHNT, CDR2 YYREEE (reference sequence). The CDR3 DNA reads TGTGCCAGCAGCTTGGGAGGCGGGAGGTCGTACACCGGGGAGCTGTTTTTT. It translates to CASSLGGGRSYTGELFF.

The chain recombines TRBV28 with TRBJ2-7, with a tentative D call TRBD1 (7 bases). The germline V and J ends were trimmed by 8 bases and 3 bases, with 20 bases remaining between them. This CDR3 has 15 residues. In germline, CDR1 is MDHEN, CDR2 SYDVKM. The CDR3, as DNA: TGTGCCAGCCGACTCGCGGGGACAGCGGGCTACGAGCAGTACTTC. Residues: CASRLAGTAGYEQYF. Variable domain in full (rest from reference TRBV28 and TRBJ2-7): DVKVTQSSRYLVKRTGEKVFLECVQDMDHENMFWYRQDPGLGLRLIYFSYDVKMKEKGDIPEGYSVSREKKERFSLILESASTNQTSMYLCASRLAGTAGYEQYFGPGTRLTVT.

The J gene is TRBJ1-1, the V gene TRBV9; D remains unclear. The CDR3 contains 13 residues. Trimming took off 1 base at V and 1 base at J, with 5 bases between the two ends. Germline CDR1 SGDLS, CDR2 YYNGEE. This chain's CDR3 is CASSVHRNTEAFF. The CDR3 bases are TGTGCCAGCAGCGTACATCGGAACACTGAAGCTTTCTTT.

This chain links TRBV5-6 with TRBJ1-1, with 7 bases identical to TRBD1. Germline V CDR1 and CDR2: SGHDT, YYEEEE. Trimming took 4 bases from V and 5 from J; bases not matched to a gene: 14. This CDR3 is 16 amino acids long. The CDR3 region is CASSHRPRQGWTEAFF. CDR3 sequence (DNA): TGTGCCAGCAGCCACCGTCCCCGACAGGGTTGGACTGAAGCTTTCTTT.

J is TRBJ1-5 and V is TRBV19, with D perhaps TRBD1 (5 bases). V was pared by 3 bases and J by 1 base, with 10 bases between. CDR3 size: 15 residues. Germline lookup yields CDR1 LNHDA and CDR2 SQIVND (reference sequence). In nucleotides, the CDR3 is TGTGCCAGTAGTATGGCAGGGTCGAGCAATCAGCCCCAGCATTTT. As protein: CASSMAGSSNQPQHF.

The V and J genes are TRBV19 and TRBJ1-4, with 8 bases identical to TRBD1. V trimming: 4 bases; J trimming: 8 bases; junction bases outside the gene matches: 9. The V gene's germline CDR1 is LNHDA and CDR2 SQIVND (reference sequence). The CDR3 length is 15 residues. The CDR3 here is CASSKETGTGEKLFF. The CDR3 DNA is TGTGCCAGTAGTAAAGAGACCGGGACAGGCGAAAAACTGTTTTTT.

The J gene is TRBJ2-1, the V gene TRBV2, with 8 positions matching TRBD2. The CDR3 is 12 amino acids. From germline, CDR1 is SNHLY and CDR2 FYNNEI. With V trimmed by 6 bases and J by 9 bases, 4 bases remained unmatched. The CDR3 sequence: CASRAGGIEQFF. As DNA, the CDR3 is TGTGCCAGCAGGGCGGGGGGTATTGAGCAGTTCTTC.

As DNA, the CDR3 is TGCGCCAGCAGCTTGGAGTCAGGGAGTACAGCGCAGTACTTC. Amino acids: CASSLESGSTAQYF. This chain joins TRBV5-1 and TRBJ2-7, with D tentatively TRBD1 or TRBD2 (5 bases each). This CDR3 has 14 amino acids. Germline-derived CDR1 and CDR2 are SGHRS and YFSETQ. Trimming took 0 bases from V and 9 from J, leaving 16 bases between them.

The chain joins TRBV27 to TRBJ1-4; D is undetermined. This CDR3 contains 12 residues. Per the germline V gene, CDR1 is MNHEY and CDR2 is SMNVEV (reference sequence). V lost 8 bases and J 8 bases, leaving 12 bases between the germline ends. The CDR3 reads CASRTGREKLFF. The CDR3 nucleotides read TGTGCCAGCCGTACGGGGAGGGAAAAACTGTTTTTT.